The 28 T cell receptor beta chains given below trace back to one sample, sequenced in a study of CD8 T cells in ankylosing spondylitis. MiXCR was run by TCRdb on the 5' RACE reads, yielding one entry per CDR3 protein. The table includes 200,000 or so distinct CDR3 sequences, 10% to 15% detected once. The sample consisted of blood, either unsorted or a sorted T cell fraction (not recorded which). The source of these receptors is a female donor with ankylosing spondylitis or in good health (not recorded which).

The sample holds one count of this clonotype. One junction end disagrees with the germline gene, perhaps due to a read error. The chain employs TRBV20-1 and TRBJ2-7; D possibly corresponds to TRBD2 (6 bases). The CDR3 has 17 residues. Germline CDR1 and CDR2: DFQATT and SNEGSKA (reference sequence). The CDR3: CCARDKPLGSRSYEQYF. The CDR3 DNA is TGCTGTGCTAGAGACAAACCCCTCGGGAGCAGGTCCTACGAGCAGTACTTC.

CDR3 sequence reads: CASSALSGVTGELFF. CDR3 in DNA: TGTGCCAGCAGTGCCCTTAGCGGGGTGACCGGGGAGCTGTTTTTT. The genes are TRBV6-1 and TRBJ2-2; TRBD2 matches at 8 bases. Unmatched junction bases numbered 6, after V lost 4 bases and J lost 5 bases. Germline CDR1 is MNHNS and CDR2 is SASEGT. This CDR3 contains 15 residues.

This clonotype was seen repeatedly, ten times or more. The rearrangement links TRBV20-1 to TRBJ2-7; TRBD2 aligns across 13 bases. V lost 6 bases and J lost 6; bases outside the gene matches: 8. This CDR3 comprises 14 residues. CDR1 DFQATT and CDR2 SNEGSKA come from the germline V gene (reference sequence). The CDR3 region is CSAEWTSGRGEQYF. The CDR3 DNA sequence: TGCAGTGCGGAATGGACTAGCGGGAGAGGCGAGCAGTACTTC.

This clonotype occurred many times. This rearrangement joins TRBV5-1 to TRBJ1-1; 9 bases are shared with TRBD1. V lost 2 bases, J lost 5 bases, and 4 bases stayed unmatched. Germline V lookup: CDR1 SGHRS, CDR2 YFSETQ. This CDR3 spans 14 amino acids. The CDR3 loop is CASSFGQGFTEAFF. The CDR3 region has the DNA TGCGCCAGCAGCTTCGGACAGGGGTTTACTGAAGCTTTCTTT.

The CDR3 is CASSYIVQKRGPSTEQYF. The CDR3 DNA reads as TGTGCCAGCAGCTATATCGTGCAAAAAAGGGGCCCTTCAACCGAGCAGTACTTC. This sequence joins TRBV11-1 and TRBJ2-7; D perhaps matches TRBD1 (5 bases). The germline V gene encodes CDR1 SGHAT and CDR2 FQDESV (reference sequence). V was cut by 4 bases and J by 6 bases, with 28 bases left in between. This CDR3 spans 18 amino acids.

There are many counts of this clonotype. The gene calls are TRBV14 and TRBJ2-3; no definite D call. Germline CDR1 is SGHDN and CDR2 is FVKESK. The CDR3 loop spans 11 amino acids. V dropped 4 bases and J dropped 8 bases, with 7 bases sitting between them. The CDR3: CASSLGSTQYF. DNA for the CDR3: TGTGCCAGCAGCCTAGGAAGTACGCAGTATTTT.

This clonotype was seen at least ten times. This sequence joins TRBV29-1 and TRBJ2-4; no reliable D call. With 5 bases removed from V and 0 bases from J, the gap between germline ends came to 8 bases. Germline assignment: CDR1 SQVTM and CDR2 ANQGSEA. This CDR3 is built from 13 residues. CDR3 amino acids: CSVLQLAKNIQYF. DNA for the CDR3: TGCAGCGTTTTACAGTTAGCCAAAAACATTCAGTACTTC.

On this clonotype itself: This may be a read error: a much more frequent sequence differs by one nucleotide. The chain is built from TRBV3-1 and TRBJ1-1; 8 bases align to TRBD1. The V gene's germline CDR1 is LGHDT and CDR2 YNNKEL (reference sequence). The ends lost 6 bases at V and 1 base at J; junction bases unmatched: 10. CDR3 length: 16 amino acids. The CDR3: CASRPYRGFTNTEAFF. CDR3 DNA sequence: TGTGCCAGCAGACCCTACAGGGGGTTCACGAACACTGAAGCTTTCTTT.

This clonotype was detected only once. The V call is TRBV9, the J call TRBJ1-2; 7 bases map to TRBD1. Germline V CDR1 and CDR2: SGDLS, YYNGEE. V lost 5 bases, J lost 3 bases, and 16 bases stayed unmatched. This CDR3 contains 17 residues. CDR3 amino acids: CASRSSLTGDEYYGYTF. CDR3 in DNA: TGTGCCAGCAGATCCTCACTTACAGGGGACGAATACTATGGCTACACCTTC.

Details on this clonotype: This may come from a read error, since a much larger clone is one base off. The CDR3 loop reads CASSQTGAVNEKLFF. The CDR3 DNA follows: TGTGCCAGCAGCCAAACCGGGGCGGTTAATGAAAAACTGTTTTTT. The V gene is TRBV4-2, the J gene TRBJ1-4, with D possibly TRBD1 on 5 matching bases. Germline CDR1 is LGHNA and CDR2 is YNFKEQ. V dropped 2 bases and J dropped 4 bases, with 11 bases sitting between them. CDR3 size: 15 residues.

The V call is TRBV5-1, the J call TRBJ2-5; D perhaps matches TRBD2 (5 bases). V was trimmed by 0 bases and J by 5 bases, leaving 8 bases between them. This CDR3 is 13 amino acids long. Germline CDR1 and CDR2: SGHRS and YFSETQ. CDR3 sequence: CASSLERAETQYF. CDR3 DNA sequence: TGCGCCAGCAGCTTGGAGAGGGCGGAGACCCAGTACTTC.

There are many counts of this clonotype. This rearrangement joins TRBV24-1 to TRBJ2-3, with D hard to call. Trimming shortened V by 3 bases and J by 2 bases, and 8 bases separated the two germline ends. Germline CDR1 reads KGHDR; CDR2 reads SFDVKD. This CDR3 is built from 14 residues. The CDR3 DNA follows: TGTGCCACCAGTGATAAGACCTTCACAGATACGCAGTATTTT. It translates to CATSDKTFTDTQYF.

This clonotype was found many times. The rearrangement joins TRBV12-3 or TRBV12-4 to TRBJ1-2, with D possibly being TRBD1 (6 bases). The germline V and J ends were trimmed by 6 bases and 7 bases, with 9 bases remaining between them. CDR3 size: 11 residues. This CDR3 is CASSQGLGYTF. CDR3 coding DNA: TGTGCCAGCAGCCAGGGGCTTGGCTACACCTTC.

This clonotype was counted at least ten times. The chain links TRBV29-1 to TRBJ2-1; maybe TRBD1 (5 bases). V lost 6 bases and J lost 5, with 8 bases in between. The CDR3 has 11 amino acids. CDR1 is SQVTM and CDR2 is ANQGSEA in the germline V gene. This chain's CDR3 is CSVGHDNEQFF. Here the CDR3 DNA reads TGCAGCGTCGGACACGACAATGAGCAGTTCTTC.

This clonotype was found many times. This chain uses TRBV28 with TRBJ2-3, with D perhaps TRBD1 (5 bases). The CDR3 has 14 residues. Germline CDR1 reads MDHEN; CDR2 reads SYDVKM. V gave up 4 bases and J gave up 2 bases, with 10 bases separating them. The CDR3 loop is CASSSLGDTDTQYF. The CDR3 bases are TGTGCCAGCAGTTCCCTAGGGGACACAGATACGCAGTATTTT.

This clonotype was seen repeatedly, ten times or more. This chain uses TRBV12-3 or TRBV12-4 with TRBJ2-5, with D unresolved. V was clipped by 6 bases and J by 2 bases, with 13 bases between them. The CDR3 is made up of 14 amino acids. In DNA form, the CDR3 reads TGTGCCAGCAGGACCCGGGCTAATCAAGAGACCCAGTACTTC. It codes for CASRTRANQETQYF.

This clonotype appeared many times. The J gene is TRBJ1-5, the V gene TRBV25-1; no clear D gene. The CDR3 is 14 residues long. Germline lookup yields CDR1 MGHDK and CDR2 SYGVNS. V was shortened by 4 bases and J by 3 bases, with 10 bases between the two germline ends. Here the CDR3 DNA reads TGTGCCAGCAGTGGTCGAGGGATCAATCAGCCCCAGCATTTT. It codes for CASSGRGINQPQHF.

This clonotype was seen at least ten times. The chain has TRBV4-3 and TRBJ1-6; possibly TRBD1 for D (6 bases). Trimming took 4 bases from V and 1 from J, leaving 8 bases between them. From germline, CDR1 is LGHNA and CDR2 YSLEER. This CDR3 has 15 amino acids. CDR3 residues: CASSLGGSYNSPLHF. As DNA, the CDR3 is TGCGCCAGCAGCCTAGGGGGTTCCTATAATTCACCCCTCCACTTT.

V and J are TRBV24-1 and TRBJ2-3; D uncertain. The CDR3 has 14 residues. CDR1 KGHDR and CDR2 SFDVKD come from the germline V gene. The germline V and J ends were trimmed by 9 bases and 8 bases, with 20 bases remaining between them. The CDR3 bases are TGTGCCACCTCTTCGAGGACGGCTCTAGGTACGCAGTATTTT. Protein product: CATSSRTALGTQYF.

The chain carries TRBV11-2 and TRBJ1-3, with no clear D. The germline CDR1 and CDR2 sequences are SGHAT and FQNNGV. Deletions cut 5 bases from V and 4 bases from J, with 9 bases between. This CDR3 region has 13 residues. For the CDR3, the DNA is TGTGCCAGCAGCCCGCGATACGGAAACACCATATATTTT. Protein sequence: CASSPRYGNTIYF.

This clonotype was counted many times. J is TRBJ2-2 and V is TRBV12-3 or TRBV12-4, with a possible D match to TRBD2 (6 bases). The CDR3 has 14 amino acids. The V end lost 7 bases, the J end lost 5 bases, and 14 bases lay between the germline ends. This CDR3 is CASKGGIKTGELFF. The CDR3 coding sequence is TGTGCCAGCAAGGGCGGGATTAAGACCGGGGAGCTGTTTTTT.

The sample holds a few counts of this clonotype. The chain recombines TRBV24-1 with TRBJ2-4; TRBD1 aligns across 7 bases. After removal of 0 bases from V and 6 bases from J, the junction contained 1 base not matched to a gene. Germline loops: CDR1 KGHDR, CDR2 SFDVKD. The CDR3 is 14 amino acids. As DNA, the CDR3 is TGTGCCACCAGTGATTTGCGACAGGGAAACATTCAGTACTTC. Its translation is CATSDLRQGNIQYF.

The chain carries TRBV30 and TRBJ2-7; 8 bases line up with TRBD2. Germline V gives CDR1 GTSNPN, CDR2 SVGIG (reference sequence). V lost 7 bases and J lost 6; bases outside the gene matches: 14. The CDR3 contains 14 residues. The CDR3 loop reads CASISAGVHVEQYF. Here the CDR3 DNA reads TGTGCCTCGATCTCAGCGGGAGTCCACGTCGAGCAGTACTTC.

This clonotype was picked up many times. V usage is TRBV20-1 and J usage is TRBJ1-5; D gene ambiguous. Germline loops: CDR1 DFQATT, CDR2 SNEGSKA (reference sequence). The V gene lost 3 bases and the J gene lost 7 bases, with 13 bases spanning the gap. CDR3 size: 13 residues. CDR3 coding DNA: TGCAGTGCTAGCGCCGGGCTCGGGCAGCCCCAGCATTTT. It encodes CSASAGLGQPQHF.

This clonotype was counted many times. The CDR3 DNA is TGTGCCAGCAGCCTCGGACAGGGGGCGTTAAGAGAAAAACTGTTTTTT. It specifies CASSLGQGALREKLFF. V gene TRBV7-2 combines with J gene TRBJ1-4; 11 bases match TRBD1. The CDR3 contains 16 residues. Germline assignment: CDR1 SGHTA and CDR2 FQGNSA. V shed 5 bases and J 8 bases; nucleotides not matched to a gene: 10.

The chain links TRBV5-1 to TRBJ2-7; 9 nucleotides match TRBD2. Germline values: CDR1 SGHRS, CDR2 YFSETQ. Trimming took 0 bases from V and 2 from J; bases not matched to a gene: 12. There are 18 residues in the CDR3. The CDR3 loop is CASSLDGLARSSAYEQYF. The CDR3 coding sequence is TGCGCCAGCAGCTTGGATGGACTAGCGCGATCCTCGGCCTACGAGCAGTACTTC. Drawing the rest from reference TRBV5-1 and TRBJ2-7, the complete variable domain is KAGVTQTPRYLIKTRGQQVTLSCSPISGHRSVSWYQQTPGQGLQFLFEYFSETQRNKGNFPGRFSGRQFSNSRSEMNVSTLELGDSALYLCASSLDGLARSSAYEQYFGPGTRLTVT.

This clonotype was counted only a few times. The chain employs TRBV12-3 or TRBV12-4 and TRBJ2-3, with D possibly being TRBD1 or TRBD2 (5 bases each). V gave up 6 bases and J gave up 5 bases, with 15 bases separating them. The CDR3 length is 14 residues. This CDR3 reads CASSNAGAQDTQYF. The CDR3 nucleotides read TGTGCCAGCAGCAACGCCGGGGCCCAAGATACGCAGTATTTT.

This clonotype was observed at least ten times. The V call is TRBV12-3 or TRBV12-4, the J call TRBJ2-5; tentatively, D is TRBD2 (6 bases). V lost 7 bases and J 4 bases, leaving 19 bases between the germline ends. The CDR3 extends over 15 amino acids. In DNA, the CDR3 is TGTGCCAGCACCCCCGGGGGAACCAACCGAGAGACCCAGTACTTC. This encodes CASTPGGTNRETQYF.